This paragraph reports one T cell receptor (beta chain). This table comes from immunoSEQ multiplex PCR, and its TCRdb copy is limited to in-frame clones, with some not included. Found here are approximately 83,000 clones, approximately 92% of them singletons; the top ten hold 4.3%. The CDR3 runs to 15 residues. CDR1 and CDR2 (germline): MNHEY, SVGAGI. Trimming stripped 5 bases from V and 5 bases from J, with 13 bases between. The data derive from a study of T cell changes during pregnancy in multiple sclerosis. The chain employs TRBV6-5 and TRBJ1-6; no clear D gene. The clonotype originates from a female donor with multiple sclerosis, enrolled in a pregnancy study. The source material was peripheral blood, sampled in the first trimester of pregnancy. For the CDR3, the DNA is TGTGCCAGCAGTCGGACCACCGGGAATAATTCACCCCTCCACTTT. Translated: CASSRTTGNNSPLHF.